The 7 T cell receptor beta chains in this list originate from one sample, sequenced in a study of cytomegalovirus exposure and HLA in healthy donors. With 60 Vbeta and 13 Jbeta primers, the PCR was carried out. Produced via immunoSEQ multiplex PCR; TCRdb's table is partial and in-frame only. The sample yields some 130,000 clones, of which the top ten take up approximately 1.7%. Sequencing input: PBMCs. These receptors were obtained from a woman between 40 and 55 years old in good health and CMV-seropositive.

The genes are TRBV9 and TRBJ2-7; TRBD2 is a possible D gene (7 bases). The CDR3 loop spans 19 amino acids. V lost 4 bases, J lost 1 base, and 27 bases lay in between. Germline V gene lookup returns CDR1 SGDLS and CDR2 YYNGEE. The CDR3 coding sequence is TGTGCCAGCAGCCCCCAACCAGGGAGGGGGGGTTCGGAATCCTACGAGCAGTACTTC. It encodes CASSPQPGRGGSESYEQYF.

CDR3 protein: CASSVGPGEETQYF. In DNA, the CDR3 is TGTGCCAGCAGCGTAGGCCCAGGGGAAGAGACCCAGTACTTC. The chain joins TRBV9 to TRBJ2-5, with D perhaps TRBD1 (6 bases). The germline V gene encodes CDR1 SGDLS and CDR2 YYNGEE. There are 14 residues in the CDR3. The V end was cut by 0 bases, the J end by 3 bases, with 9 bases between. The full variable domain, in which reference TRBV9 and TRBJ2-5 provide the parts outside the CDR3, is DSGVTQTPKHLITATGQRVTLRCSPRSGDLSVYWYQQSLDQGLQFLIQYYNGEERAKGNILERFSAQQFPDLHSELNLSSLELGDSALYFCASSVGPGEETQYFGPGTRLLVL.

The chain carries TRBV19 and TRBJ2-7, with TRBD2 as a possible D gene (6 bases). The CDR3 has 15 residues. Germline V gene data show CDR1 as LNHDA and CDR2 as SQIVND (reference sequence). Trimming stripped 0 bases from V and 0 bases from J, with 9 bases between. The DNA of the CDR3 is TGTGCCAGTAGTATAGAGGCGGGGAGCTCCTACGAGCAGTACTTC. Protein: CASSIEAGSSYEQYF.

The chain has TRBV11-2 and TRBJ2-1; D remains ambiguous. Trimming pared 4 bases from V and 5 bases from J, leaving 12 bases between. CDR3 length equals 14 residues. CDR1 and CDR2 (germline): SGHAT, FQNNGV. CDR3 residues: CASSSQTGNNEQFF. In nucleotides, the CDR3 is TGTGCCAGCAGCTCCCAGACTGGAAACAATGAGCAGTTCTTC. Variable domain in full (rest from reference TRBV11-2 and TRBJ2-1): EAGVAQSPRYKIIEKRQSVAFWCNPISGHATLYWYQQILGQGPKLLIQFQNNGVVDDSQLPKDRFSAERLKGVDSTLKIQPAKLEDSAVYLCASSSQTGNNEQFFGPGTRLTVL.

The chain carries TRBV2 and TRBJ1-4, with D unresolved. The CDR3 spans 13 residues. The V gene lost 8 bases and the J gene lost 1 base, with 8 bases spanning the gap. Germline V lookup: CDR1 SNHLY, CDR2 FYNNEI. The CDR3 sequence: CASLSGTNEKLFF. The DNA of the CDR3 is TGTGCCAGCCTCTCAGGAACTAATGAAAAACTGTTTTTT.

The V call is TRBV19, the J call TRBJ2-5, with D possibly TRBD1 on 5 matching bases. Trimming cost V 4 bases and J 5 bases, with 11 bases left between them. The germline V gene has CDR1 LNHDA and CDR2 SQIVND (reference sequence). The CDR3 sequence is 13 residues long. The CDR3 DNA is TGTGCCAGTAGTACTTCAGGGATGGAGACCCAGTACTTC. It translates to CASSTSGMETQYF.

This chain connects TRBV25-1 to TRBJ1-2; 8 nucleotides match TRBD1. The CDR3 sequence is 16 residues long. V shed 3 bases, J shed 0 bases, and the junction held 6 bases outside the gene matches. The germline V gene has CDR1 MGHDK and CDR2 SYGVNS. The CDR3 spells CASSDGQGSPNYGYTF. The CDR3 nucleotides are TGTGCCAGCAGTGATGGACAGGGATCCCCTAACTATGGCTACACCTTC.